Below, 27 T cell receptor beta chains from the same sample are listed, as sequenced in a study of immune evolution from preneoplasia to lung adenocarcinoma. Sequenced by immunoSEQ multiplex PCR; TCRdb stores in-frame clones only, minus some. The profile covers several thousand clones, with around nine tenths appearing a single time and about 6.7% taken by the ten largest. Sequencing input: FFPE minimally invasive lung adenocarcinoma tissue. The source of these receptors is a donor older than 65 with lung adenocarcinoma.

DNA for the CDR3: TGTGCCATCAGTAGACAGACAGGGGAGGATGCTTTCTTT. Its translation is CAISRQTGEDAFF. The chain has TRBV10-3 and TRBJ1-1; 8 nucleotides align to TRBD1. From germline, CDR1 is ENHRY and CDR2 SYGVKD. The CDR3 is 13 residues long. After removal of 5 bases from V and 11 bases from J, the junction contained 10 bases not matched to a gene.

The genes are TRBV28 and TRBJ2-1; TRBD2 matches at 7 bases. Germline V gives CDR1 MDHEN, CDR2 SYDVKM. J was trimmed by 7 bases and V by 4 bases; bases with no gene match: 7. This CDR3 has 14 amino acids. The CDR3 bases are TGTGCCAGCAGTTCGGGAGGAGGGGCTAATGAGCAGTTCTTC. Its protein product is CASSSGGGANEQFF. Full variable domain (missing parts from reference TRBV28 and TRBJ2-1): DVKVTQSSRYLVKRTGEKVFLECVQDMDHENMFWYRQDPGLGLRLIYFSYDVKMKEKGDIPEGYSVSREKKERFSLILESASTNQTSMYLCASSSGGGANEQFFGPGTRLTVL.

The chain couples TRBV7-9 to TRBJ2-1; tentative D call: TRBD2 (6 bases). CDR1 and CDR2 from the germline V gene are SEHNR and FQNEAQ (reference sequence). The CDR3 has 9 residues. V shed 11 bases and J shed 16 bases, with 15 bases lying between them. CDR3: CALGGLSFF. Here the CDR3 DNA reads TGTGCCCTTGGGGGACTGTCCTTCTTC.

The chain couples TRBV19 to TRBJ2-1; D is possibly TRBD1 (5 bases). This CDR3 is 13 amino acids long. CDR1 and CDR2 (germline): LNHDA, SQIVND (reference sequence). Trimming pared 7 bases from V and 5 bases from J, leaving 12 bases between. The CDR3 loop is CASTGFRDNEQFF. The DNA of the CDR3 is TGTGCCAGTACCGGGTTCAGGGACAATGAGCAGTTCTTC.

V and J are TRBV7-9 and TRBJ1-2; D is undetermined. V lost 0 bases and J lost 4, with 12 bases in between. The CDR3 consists of 15 residues. The germline V gene has CDR1 SEHNR and CDR2 FQNEAQ (reference sequence). The CDR3 DNA follows: TGTGCCAGCAGCTTAGCTCAGCCCCTTTCCTATGGCTACACCTTC. Translated, it gives CASSLAQPLSYGYTF.

The gene calls are TRBV2 and TRBJ1-2; 8 bases fit TRBD1. Germline V gene data show CDR1 as SNHLY and CDR2 as FYNNEI. Unmatched junction bases numbered 12, after V lost 4 bases and J lost 5 bases. This CDR3 spans 16 amino acids. CDR3 DNA: TGTGCCAGCAGTGCCCTCACCGGACAGGGAAGTTATGGCTACACCTTC. Translation gives CASSALTGQGSYGYTF. Together with reference TRBV2 and TRBJ1-2, the CDR3 gives the full variable domain: EPEVTQTPSHQVTQMGQEVILRCVPISNHLYFYWYRQILGQKVEFLVSFYNNEISEKSEIFDDQFSVERPDGSNFTLKIRSTKLEDSAMYFCASSALTGQGSYGYTFGSGTRLTVV.

The J gene is TRBJ2-2, the V gene TRBV28, with D unresolved. Trimming left V 8 bases short and J 5 bases short, with 15 bases between. This CDR3 comprises 14 residues. The V gene's germline CDR1 is MDHEN and CDR2 SYDVKM. The CDR3 DNA follows: TGTGCCAGCCTTAGGGCCCTCCAGACCGGGGAGCTGTTTTTT. Translation gives CASLRALQTGELFF.

This chain connects TRBV19 to TRBJ2-1, with 10 bases matching TRBD2. The V and J ends lost 3 bases and 2 bases, in that order; junction bases with no gene match: 10. Germline loops: CDR1 LNHDA, CDR2 SQIVND (reference sequence). This CDR3 spans 18 amino acids. The CDR3 DNA sequence: TGTGCCAGTAGTATTAGGGCTAGCGGGAGCCCAACCTACAATGAGCAGTTCTTC. Amino acids: CASSIRASGSPTYNEQFF.

J is TRBJ1-1 and V is TRBV7-9; 7 nucleotides agree with TRBD1. Germline CDR1 and CDR2: SEHNR and FQNEAQ (reference sequence). Losses at the gene ends were 2 bases for V and 2 bases for J; bases not matched to a gene: 5. The CDR3 has 15 amino acids. In DNA form, the CDR3 reads TGTGCCAGCAGCTTACAGGGGGGATTAAACACTGAAGCTTTCTTT. Protein sequence: CASSLQGGLNTEAFF.

The rearrangement uses TRBV25-1 and TRBJ2-5; D ambiguous. The CDR3 runs 11 residues. Deletions cut 8 bases from V and 9 bases from J, with 13 bases between. Germline V CDR1 and CDR2: MGHDK, SYGVNS. The DNA for the CDR3 is TGTGCCAGCGGGTACATGCTGTCCCAGTACTTC. Encoded protein: CASGYMLSQYF.

The chain joins TRBV5-1 to TRBJ2-3, with D tentatively TRBD2 (5 bases). The V gene's germline CDR1 is SGHRS and CDR2 YFSETQ. The CDR3 runs 16 residues. V was pared by 4 bases and J by 8 bases, with 23 bases between. CDR3 nucleotide sequence: TGCGCCAGCAGCCAAACCGGGAACCAACCAACGGGTACGCAGTATTTT. This sequence encodes CASSQTGNQPTGTQYF.

J is TRBJ1-2 and V is TRBV10-3; D ambiguous. V was shortened by 10 bases and J by 2 bases, with 14 bases between the two germline ends. Germline values: CDR1 ENHRY, CDR2 SYGVKD. CDR3 size: 13 residues. CDR3 DNA: TGTGCCACTACACGGGAGGAGAACTATGGCTACACCTTC. Its translation: CATTREENYGYTF.

The chain has TRBV28 and TRBJ1-2, with 7 positions matching TRBD1. CDR1 MDHEN and CDR2 SYDVKM come from the germline V gene. With V trimmed by 10 bases and J by 8 bases, 25 bases remained unmatched. CDR3 length: 17 amino acids. CDR3 region: CATLTQSRGRGIGGYTF. DNA for the CDR3: TGTGCCACCCTAACCCAAAGTCGCGGCAGGGGGATAGGAGGCTACACCTTC.

V is TRBV30 and J is TRBJ2-2; D is possibly TRBD2 (6 bases). The V gene lost 3 bases and the J gene lost 5 bases, with 13 bases spanning the gap. The CDR3 has 14 amino acids. Germline CDR1 reads GTSNPN; CDR2 reads SVGIG (reference sequence). The CDR3 here is CAWRSREVTGELFF. CDR3 DNA sequence: TGTGCCTGGAGAAGCAGGGAGGTAACCGGGGAGCTGTTTTTT.

The chain carries TRBV4-1 and TRBJ2-3; possibly TRBD1 for D (5 bases). This CDR3 contains 14 residues. CDR1 is MGHRA and CDR2 is YSYEKL in the germline V gene. V was clipped by 4 bases and J by 4 bases, with 12 bases between them. The CDR3 DNA sequence: TGCGCCAGCAGCCCCCTAGGGGTTTCAGATACGCAGTATTTT. It specifies CASSPLGVSDTQYF.

The chain links TRBV28 to TRBJ1-5; D perhaps matches TRBD1 (5 bases). V was trimmed by 1 base and J by 3 bases, leaving 7 bases between them. Germline CDR1 and CDR2: MDHEN and SYDVKM. CDR3 length equals 14 residues. CDR3 coding DNA: TGTGCCAGCAGTTTATCAGGGTACAATCAGCCCCAGCATTTT. It encodes CASSLSGYNQPQHF.

The chain carries TRBV20-1 and TRBJ1-2; 8 bases align to TRBD1. Germline values: CDR1 DFQATT, CDR2 SNEGSKA (reference sequence). This CDR3 comprises 11 residues. Trimming removed 5 bases from V and 4 bases from J; junction bases left unmatched: 0. As DNA, the CDR3 is TGCAGTGCTGACAGGGGCTATGGCTACACCTTC. Translated, it gives CSADRGYGYTF.

DNA for the CDR3: TGTGCCAGCAGCCCCGACGTCAACTATGGCTACACCTTC. As protein: CASSPDVNYGYTF. This sequence joins TRBV28 and TRBJ1-2; no firm D call. This CDR3 is built from 13 residues. V lost 6 bases and J 2 bases, leaving 10 bases between the germline ends. Germline V gene lookup returns CDR1 MDHEN and CDR2 SYDVKM.

This clone was seen a few times. The rearrangement uses TRBV29-1 and TRBJ1-1, with 7 bases fitting TRBD1. The CDR3 has 17 residues. Germline values: CDR1 SQVTM, CDR2 ANQGSEA. With V trimmed by 6 bases and J by 0 bases, 16 bases remained unmatched. For the CDR3, the DNA is TGCAGCGTCCCCAACCCAGGGGGTCCTCGAATGAACACTGAAGCTTTCTTT. Its translation: CSVPNPGGPRMNTEAFF.

V gene TRBV18 combines with J gene TRBJ2-1; TRBD2 aligns across 11 bases. In germline, CDR1 is KGHSH, CDR2 LQKENI. The trim removed 2 bases at V and 7 bases at J, leaving 10 bases unmatched. The CDR3 loop spans 17 amino acids. Written as DNA, the CDR3 is TGTGCCAGCTCACCAAAACGGACTAGCGGGTTATTAAATGAGCAGTTCTTC. This gives the protein CASSPKRTSGLLNEQFF.

The rearrangement uses TRBV28 and TRBJ1-6, with D hard to call. V lost 3 bases and J 4 bases, leaving 4 bases between the germline ends. Per the germline V gene, CDR1 is MDHEN and CDR2 is SYDVKM. The CDR3 runs 13 residues. The CDR3 bases are TGTGCCAGCAGTTTCCGGTATAATTCACCCCTCCACTTT. This gives the protein CASSFRYNSPLHF.

The chain employs TRBV18 and TRBJ2-5; D is unresolved. Germline V lookup: CDR1 KGHSH, CDR2 LQKENI. With 3 bases removed from V and 5 bases from J, the gap between germline ends came to 10 bases. The CDR3 has 13 residues. CDR3 coding DNA: TGTGCCAGCTCACCCATACACCGGGAGACCCAGTACTTC. This encodes CASSPIHRETQYF. The entire variable domain, with the rest obtained from reference TRBV18 and TRBJ2-5, is as follows: NAGVMQNPRHLVRRRGQEARLRCSPMKGHSHVYWYRQLPEEGLKFMVYLQKENIIDESGMPKERFSAEFPKEGPSILRIQQVVRGDSAAYFCASSPIHRETQYFGPGTRLLVL.

The rearrangement joins TRBV19 to TRBJ2-2; 10 nucleotides agree with TRBD2. This CDR3 is built from 14 residues. With 3 bases clipped from V and 5 bases from J, the junction kept 0 bases outside the gene matches. Germline V gene data show CDR1 as LNHDA and CDR2 as SQIVND (reference sequence). CDR3 protein: CASSMTSGTGELFF. CDR3 nucleotide sequence: TGTGCCAGTAGTATGACTAGCGGGACCGGGGAGCTGTTTTTT.

V is TRBV28 and J is TRBJ2-1; TRBD1 might be the D (6 bases). V dropped 6 bases and J dropped 7 bases, with 13 bases sitting between them. The length of the CDR3 is 13 residues. Germline V gene sequence: CDR1 MDHEN, CDR2 SYDVKM. The CDR3 here is CASRGQPQNEQFF. The CDR3 DNA follows: TGTGCCAGCAGGGGACAACCCCAAAATGAGCAGTTCTTC. Full variable domain (outside the CDR3, taken from reference TRBV28 and TRBJ2-1): DVKVTQSSRYLVKRTGEKVFLECVQDMDHENMFWYRQDPGLGLRLIYFSYDVKMKEKGDIPEGYSVSREKKERFSLILESASTNQTSMYLCASRGQPQNEQFFGPGTRLTVL.

The CDR3 protein is CASSQDWTNTGELFF. CDR3 nucleotides: TGCGCCAGCAGCCAAGATTGGACGAACACCGGGGAGCTGTTTTTT. The J gene is TRBJ2-2, the V gene TRBV4-1; D is unresolved. Per germline, CDR1 MGHRA and CDR2 YSYEKL. This CDR3 has 15 amino acids. V was shortened by 0 bases and J by 0 bases, with 5 bases between the two germline ends.

V and J are TRBV19 and TRBJ2-6; D uncertain. Germline values: CDR1 LNHDA, CDR2 SQIVND (reference sequence). V gave up 6 bases and J gave up 0 bases, with 9 bases separating them. The CDR3 covers 15 residues. The CDR3: CASRLHRSGANVLTF. CDR3 sequence (DNA): TGTGCCAGTAGGCTACATCGCTCTGGGGCCAACGTCCTGACTTTC.

This rearrangement joins TRBV4-3 to TRBJ2-3, with D perhaps TRBD2 (5 bases). This CDR3 has 15 amino acids. Deletions cut 3 bases from V and 2 bases from J, with 12 bases between. Germline V gives CDR1 LGHNA, CDR2 YSLEER. The CDR3 loop reads CASSQGDRITDTQYF. CDR3 coding DNA: TGCGCCAGCAGCCAGGGAGATAGAATCACAGATACGCAGTATTTT.